The 18 T cell receptor beta chains presented below share a single source sample, sequenced in a study of beta chain features in type 1 diabetes. Expressed TCRB transcripts were sequenced because the entire RNA isolate underwent reverse transcription. The data were produced by immunoSEQ multiplex PCR, yet TCRdb's version contains in-frame clones alone and is incomplete. The sample carries under 950,000 clones, under 20% recorded once. Sequencing input: naive CD4+ T cells from blood. The receptors here all came from a woman aged 18-29 years in good health.

This clone was observed a handful of times. The V and J genes are TRBV11-2 and TRBJ2-3; no clear D. Germline V CDR1 and CDR2: SGHAT, FQNNGV. The CDR3 loop spans 13 amino acids. Trimming cost V 3 bases and J 2 bases, with 6 bases left between them. The CDR3 DNA follows: TGTGCCAGCAGCTTCTCTGACACAGATACGCAGTATTTT. Protein: CASSFSDTDTQYF.

This clone came up a few times. V is TRBV7-2 and J is TRBJ1-2; the D gene is possibly TRBD1 (5 bases). The length of the CDR3 is 15 residues. V was clipped by 2 bases and J by 5 bases, with 15 bases between them. Germline values: CDR1 SGHTA, CDR2 FQGNSA. The CDR3 nucleotides are TGTGCCAGCAGCTTAAACAGTCGGGCAGGGTATGGCTACACCTTC. It specifies CASSLNSRAGYGYTF.

This chain uses TRBV6-5 with TRBJ2-5, with 10 bases aligning to TRBD1. The junction had 3 bases not matched to a gene; V was cut back by 1 base and J by 4 bases. CDR1 MNHEY and CDR2 SVGAGI come from the germline V gene. The CDR3 runs to 15 residues. CDR3 sequence: CASSYWTGGRETQYF. CDR3 bases: TGTGCCAGCAGTTACTGGACAGGGGGTCGAGAGACCCAGTACTTC.

This clone showed up just a few times. The gene calls are TRBV18 and TRBJ1-3; TRBD1 agrees at 9 bases. With V trimmed by 3 bases and J by 3 bases, 6 bases remained unmatched. The CDR3 has 16 amino acids. CDR1 KGHSH and CDR2 LQKENI come from the germline V gene. CDR3 amino acids: CASSPGTGTFGNTIYF. CDR3 nucleotide sequence: TGTGCCAGCTCACCGGGGACAGGGACGTTTGGAAACACCATATATTTT. The variable domain in full, completed from reference TRBV18 and TRBJ1-3, reads NAGVMQNPRHLVRRRGQEARLRCSPMKGHSHVYWYRQLPEEGLKFMVYLQKENIIDESGMPKERFSAEFPKEGPSILRIQQVVRGDSAAYFCASSPGTGTFGNTIYFGEGSWLTVV.

The chain joins TRBV4-2 to TRBJ1-1; D is undetermined. Germline-derived CDR1 and CDR2 are LGHNA and YNFKEQ. The length of the CDR3 is 16 residues. V was pared by 3 bases and J by 5 bases, with 19 bases between. The CDR3 DNA sequence: TGTGCCAGCAGCCAGAGCCCTGGGGTGGTTGCGACTGAAGCTTTCTTT. Its protein is CASSQSPGVVATEAFF.

This sequence joins TRBV2 and TRBJ2-1; maybe TRBD1 (5 bases). Germline V gives CDR1 SNHLY, CDR2 FYNNEI. Trimming pared 11 bases from V and 3 bases from J, leaving 11 bases between. This CDR3 region has 12 residues. CDR3 nucleotides: TGTGCCGGAAACAGGCTCTACAATGAGCAGTTCTTC. It yields the protein CAGNRLYNEQFF.

The rearrangement joins TRBV10-3 to TRBJ1-2, with D possibly TRBD1 on 6 matching bases. V shed 5 bases and J shed 6 bases, with 19 bases lying between them. The CDR3 spans 15 residues. CDR1 is ENHRY and CDR2 is SYGVKD in the germline V gene. CDR3 DNA sequence: TGTGCCATCAGTTCAAACGCAGGGGACTTCGATGGCTACACCTTC. Translated: CAISSNAGDFDGYTF.

This clone was detected only a few times. The rearrangement uses TRBV5-4 and TRBJ2-5; D gene uncertain. Germline CDR1 is SGHNT and CDR2 is YYREEE (reference sequence). V gave up 0 bases and J gave up 4 bases, with 13 bases separating them. This CDR3 comprises 15 residues. CDR3 sequence reads: CASSLALGRRETQYF. The CDR3 DNA follows: TGTGCCAGCAGCTTGGCCTTGGGCCGGCGAGAGACCCAGTACTTC.

The V and J genes are TRBV11-2 and TRBJ2-7, with D perhaps TRBD1 (6 bases). The V end was cut by 5 bases, the J end by 0 bases, with 14 bases between. Germline CDR1 is SGHAT and CDR2 is FQNNGV. This CDR3 contains 15 residues. CDR3 loop: CASSTTGTNSYEQYF. The CDR3 coding sequence is TGTGCCAGCAGCACAACAGGGACAAACTCCTACGAGCAGTACTTC.

This clone was observed a handful of times. The V call is TRBV28, the J call TRBJ1-1, with 9 nucleotides matching TRBD1. This CDR3 has 15 residues. The germline V gene encodes CDR1 MDHEN and CDR2 SYDVKM. The V and J ends lost 4 bases and 10 bases, in that order; junction bases with no gene match: 13. The CDR3 bases are TGTGCCAGCAGTTCGCCGGACAGGGGTGGTGATAGAGCTTTCTTT. Protein product: CASSSPDRGGDRAFF. Variable domain in full (rest from reference TRBV28 and TRBJ1-1): DVKVTQSSRYLVKRTGEKVFLECVQDMDHENMFWYRQDPGLGLRLIYFSYDVKMKEKGDIPEGYSVSREKKERFSLILESASTNQTSMYLCASSSPDRGGDRAFFGQGTRLTVV.

V gene TRBV11-2 combines with J gene TRBJ2-7, with a tentative D call TRBD2 (6 bases). The CDR3 contains 15 residues. The V end lost 1 base, the J end lost 1 base, and 11 bases lay between the germline ends. Germline-derived CDR1 and CDR2 are SGHAT and FQNNGV. The CDR3 protein is CASSLVSGGSYEQYF. The DNA of the CDR3 is TGTGCCAGCAGCTTAGTTAGCGGAGGGTCCTACGAGCAGTACTTC.

The chain links TRBV5-4 to TRBJ2-3, with TRBD2 identical over 7 bases. In germline, CDR1 is SGHNT, CDR2 YYREEE (reference sequence). The CDR3 is made up of 16 amino acids. After removal of 4 bases from V and 1 base from J, the junction contained 9 bases not matched to a gene. CDR3 sequence: CASSTRLALGTDTQYF. The CDR3 coding sequence is TGTGCCAGCAGCACCCGACTAGCCCTCGGCACAGATACGCAGTATTTT.

This clone was found a few times. This chain links TRBV5-1 with TRBJ2-1; TRBD2 agrees at 7 bases. V was pared by 2 bases and J by 0 bases, with 11 bases of the junction left unmatched. This CDR3 spans 18 amino acids. Germline values: CDR1 SGHRS, CDR2 YFSETQ. In DNA, the CDR3 is TGCGCCAGCAGCTTTTCCAGCGGGAAGGTCTACTCCTACAATGAGCAGTTCTTC. Translation: CASSFSSGKVYSYNEQFF.

This clone occurred a few times. This chain joins TRBV28 and TRBJ2-3; 12 bases line up with TRBD2. The germline V gene has CDR1 MDHEN and CDR2 SYDVKM. V gave up 6 bases and J gave up 6 bases; unmatched junction bases: 10. This CDR3 comprises 16 residues. This chain's CDR3 is CASSPSSGRALDTQYF. In DNA, the CDR3 is TGTGCCAGCAGCCCGTCTAGCGGGAGGGCCTTGGATACGCAGTATTTT.

The chain's CDR3 is CASSLVGGAYYGYTF. CDR3 sequence (DNA): TGTGCCAGCAGCTTAGTCGGGGGCGCCTACTATGGCTACACCTTC. The V and J genes are TRBV7-9 and TRBJ1-2; D might be TRBD1 (6 bases). Trimming cost V 1 base and J 3 bases, with 12 bases left between them. Germline CDR1 and CDR2: SEHNR and FQNEAQ (reference sequence). This CDR3 comprises 15 residues.

The V call is TRBV18, the J call TRBJ1-5, with TRBD1 matching over 10 bases. Trimming removed 3 bases from V and 2 bases from J; junction bases left unmatched: 4. The CDR3 runs 16 residues. CDR1 is KGHSH and CDR2 is LQKENI in the germline V gene. CDR3 residues: CASSPRDRGGNQPQHF. The DNA of the CDR3 is TGTGCCAGCTCACCGAGGGACAGGGGAGGCAATCAGCCCCAGCATTTT.

This chain uses TRBV28 with TRBJ2-7; 9 bases map to TRBD2. Germline V gives CDR1 MDHEN, CDR2 SYDVKM. The CDR3 totals 14 residues. V was clipped by 3 bases and J by 5 bases; unmatched bases: 5. The CDR3 loop reads CASSLIAGVNEQYF. The CDR3 DNA is TGTGCCAGCAGTTTGATAGCGGGAGTTAACGAGCAGTACTTC.

This clone occurred a few times. The chain is built from TRBV28 and TRBJ2-7; D remains ambiguous. The length of the CDR3 is 15 residues. Germline values: CDR1 MDHEN, CDR2 SYDVKM. V lost 4 bases and J lost 3, with 16 bases in between. The CDR3 protein is CASSSEVVGYYEQYF. CDR3 DNA sequence: TGTGCCAGCAGTTCCGAGGTCGTAGGGTACTACGAGCAGTACTTC.